A selection of T cell receptor beta chains follows, all from one sample in a study of blood T cells in healthy people across ages. TCRdb passed the 5' RACE reads through MiXCR, listing each CDR3 protein once. The sample gives 1.5 million to 2 million distinct CDR3 sequences, approximately 39% of which show up once; more than 20% is in the top ten. Sequenced material: blood. The source is a human donor in good health. CDR3s include the opening cysteine and the closing phenylalanine or tryptophan. A D gene is named only where the DNA matches it firmly. The size field is filled for only some rows; it gives once, few, many or a size class.

abundance,v_gene,d_gene,j_gene,CDR3nt,CDR3aa
.,TRBV9,TRBD2,TRBJ2-3,TGTGCCAGCAGCGTCCCGACAGCGGGGGGGCGGAGTGATACGCAGTATTTT,CASSVPTAGGRSDTQYF
.,TRBV15,TRBD1,TRBJ2-3,TGTGCCACCAGCAGAGATGAAGGACAGGGGACTGCAGATACGCAGTATTTT,CATSRDEGQGTADTQYF
.,TRBV12-3/TRBV12-4,TRBD1,TRBJ1-2,TGTGCCAGCGGGACGAGGGGGCAGGGCTACACCTTC,CASGTRGQGYTF
few,TRBV7-2,.,TRBJ1-2,TGTGCCAGCAGCTTAGGTTCGGGAGCTACCACCTATGGCTACACCTTC,CASSLGSGATTYGYTF
few,TRBV7-2,.,TRBJ2-3,TGTGCCAGCAGCTTGTTTGGACCTCAGAGCACAGATACGCAGTATTTT,CASSLFGPQSTDTQYF
.,TRBV5-1,.,TRBJ2-4,TGCGCCAGCAGCTGGACAACCTACAATGAGCAGTACTTC,CASSWTTYNEQYF
.,TRBV19,TRBD1,TRBJ1-2,TGTGCCAGTAGTACCACCGGGACAGTTTATGGCTACACCTTC,CASSTTGTVYGYTF
few,TRBV6-2/TRBV6-3,.,TRBJ2-1,TGTGCCAGCAGTTCTTATAGGACATACGAGCAGTTCTTC,CASSSYRTYEQFF
many,TRBV7-3,TRBD1,TRBJ2-3,TGTGCCAGCAGCCTGACAGGGGGCGGCACAGATACGCAGTATTTT,CASSLTGGGTDTQYF
.,TRBV6-6,.,TRBJ2-1,TGTGCTCTTTCCGGTTTCAGCTCCTACAATGAGCAGTTCTTC,CALSGFSSYNEQFF
.,TRBV7-2,TRBD2,TRBJ2-3,TGTGCCAGCAGCTCGGGACTAGCGGTCCACCCAGATACGCAGTATTTT,CASSSGLAVHPDTQYF
few,TRBV5-1,.,TRBJ2-7,TGTGCCAGCAGTTTTCAGGGGCCAACCTACGAGCAGTACTTC,CASSFQGPTYEQYF
.,TRBV5-1,.,TRBJ1-1,TGCGCCAGCGGACGAGGGGGGGAAACTGAAGCTTTCTTT,CASGRGGETEAFF
few,TRBV7-9,.,TRBJ1-2,TGTGCCAGCAGCTCCCGGGGTCAGTCTAACTATGGCTACACCTTC,CASSSRGQSNYGYTF
.,TRBV4-2,.,TRBJ1-6,TGTGCCAGCAGCCAAGTGGCAGGGGACTCCTATAATTCACCCCTCCACTTT,CASSQVAGDSYNSPLHF
few,TRBV20-1,TRBD2,TRBJ2-5,TGCAGTGCTACCTTAGCGGGGGGGCTCTTAACGGAGACCCAGTACTTC,CSATLAGGLLTETQYF
.,TRBV5-8,TRBD2,TRBJ2-1,TGTGCCAGCAGCTCGTCTAGCGGGGGTTATAGTGAGCAGTTCTTC,CASSSSSGGYSEQFF
.,TRBV5-8,TRBD1,TRBJ1-1,TGTGCCAGCAGCTTGGACGGGACAGTATTGAACACTGAAGCTTTCTTT,CASSLDGTVLNTEAFF
few,TRBV6-4,.,TRBJ1-6,TGTGCCAGCAGTCTCCGCGGACACTATAATTCACCCCTCCACTTT,CASSLRGHYNSPLHF
few,TRBV20-1,.,TRBJ2-5,TGCAGTGCTATCTGGGGGGGGCCCCAGGAGACCCAGTACTTC,CSAIWGGPQETQYF
.,TRBV4-3,.,TRBJ2-5,TGCGCCAGCAGCCAAGATATGCAGGCCCACGAGACCCAGTACTTC,CASSQDMQAHETQYF
few,TRBV9,TRBD2,TRBJ2-4,TGTGCCAGCAGCCCAAGCGGGGAAATAGCCAAAAACATTCAGTACTTC,CASSPSGEIAKNIQYF
few,TRBV7-2,.,TRBJ1-1,TGTGCCAGCAGCTTGGAGGTGCGGACTGAAGCTTTCTTT,CASSLEVRTEAFF
.,TRBV4-3,.,TRBJ2-2,TGCGCCAGCAGCCAAGCAAAGACCGGGGAGCTGTTTTTT,CASSQAKTGELFF
few,TRBV7-9,.,TRBJ2-3,TGTGCCAGCAGCTTAGGACCCGCCTATACGCAGTATTTT,CASSLGPAYTQYF
.,TRBV10-3,.,TRBJ1-1,TGTGCCATCACCAGGACGGGGAACACTGAAGCTTTCTTT,CAITRTGNTEAFF
.,TRBV12-3/TRBV12-4,TRBD2,TRBJ2-3,TGTGCCTCTCAGGTGGGGACTAGCGTATCCACAGATACGCAGTATTTT,CASQVGTSVSTDTQYF
.,TRBV28,.,TRBJ1-3,TGTGCCATCCCTATCACAGGCCACTCTGGAAACACCATATATTTT,CAIPITGHSGNTIYF
.,TRBV27,.,TRBJ2-7,TGTGCCGGCAGTTTGACGGATTCCTACGAGCAGTACTTC,CAGSLTDSYEQYF
.,TRBV4-2,TRBD1,TRBJ2-1,TGTGCCAGCAGCCAGAAGGGGTGGACAGGGGGCTTTAATGGGGATGAGCAGTTCTTC,CASSQKGWTGGFNGDEQFF
few,TRBV20-1,TRBD2,TRBJ2-1,TGCAGTGCTAGAGATGTGCCTAGCGGGGGAAGGTATGAGCAGTTCTTC,CSARDVPSGGRYEQFF
few,TRBV5-1,TRBD2,TRBJ2-7,TGCGCCAGCAGCTTGGCCCTGGGACTAGCTTCGAAAGAGCAGTACTTC,CASSLALGLASKEQYF
.,TRBV6-6,.,TRBJ2-6,TGTGCCAGCAGTTACAAGATCGGGGCCAACGTCCTGACTTTC,CASSYKIGANVLTF
few,TRBV7-2,TRBD2,TRBJ2-5,TGTGCCAGCAGCTTATGGGCTAGCGGGGAAGAGACCCAGTACTTC,CASSLWASGEETQYF
.,TRBV5-1,TRBD1,TRBJ2-3,TGCGCCAGCAGGGCCGGACAGGGGTTCGATACGCAGTATTTT,CASRAGQGFDTQYF
.,TRBV6-2/TRBV6-3,.,TRBJ1-5,TGTGCCAGCAGCCCCACTCCTTGGCCCCAGCATTTT,CASSPTPWPQHF
few,TRBV2,TRBD1,TRBJ1-2,TGTGCCAGCAGTGAAGACAGGGGGACTGGCTACACCTTC,CASSEDRGTGYTF
few,TRBV11-2,.,TRBJ2-3,TGTGCCAGCAGCTTAAAGGGGTCCACAGATACGCAGTATTTT,CASSLKGSTDTQYF
few,TRBV7-9,.,TRBJ2-7,TGTGCCAGCAGCTCTTACGGGACAAGTTCGCCAAGGGATTACGAGCAGTACTTC,CASSSYGTSSPRDYEQYF
.,TRBV6-2/TRBV6-3,.,TRBJ1-5,TGTGCCAGCAGGCATCCAGATTACCCCCAGCATTTT,CASRHPDYPQHF
.,TRBV20-1,TRBD1,TRBJ2-7,TGCAGTGCCCCGACGGGACAGGCCTACGAGCAGTACTTC,CSAPTGQAYEQYF
.,TRBV24-1,.,TRBJ1-5,TGTGCCACCAGTGGAGGGTTCGGCAATCAGCCCCAGCATTTT,CATSGGFGNQPQHF
.,TRBV27,TRBD1,TRBJ2-7,TGTGCCACCTGGGGACAGACCTACGAGCAGTACTTC,CATWGQTYEQYF
.,TRBV12-3/TRBV12-4,.,TRBJ1-5,TGTGTCAGCAGGTTTGGGGGAAGGGGACAGCCCCAGCATTTT,CVSRFGGRGQPQHF
.,TRBV7-9,.,TRBJ1-6,TGTGCCAGCAGCTTAGGTCACGTCCCTTCACCCCTCCACTTT,CASSLGHVPSPLHF
.,TRBV30,TRBD1,TRBJ2-5,TGTGCCTGGAACTTTGGGACAGGCCCTTACCAAGAGACCCAGTACTTC,CAWNFGTGPYQETQYF
few,TRBV12-3/TRBV12-4,.,TRBJ1-3,TGTGCCAGCCAGGAGACCTCTGGAAACACCATATATTTT,CASQETSGNTIYF
.,TRBV7-6,.,TRBJ2-1,TGTGCCAGCAGTTCGCAGGGTGGCGTGCAGTTCTTC,CASSSQGGVQFF
.,TRBV7-9,TRBD1,TRBJ2-7,TGTGCCAGCAGCTCCCACAGGGGGAAAAGCGAGCAGTACTTC,CASSSHRGKSEQYF
.,TRBV20-1,TRBD2,TRBJ2-1,TGCAGCGCTGAAGGACTAGCGGGGGGGAACTCCTACAATGAGCAGTTCTTC,CSAEGLAGGNSYNEQFF
few,TRBV11-3,TRBD1,TRBJ1-1,TGTGCCAGCAGCCCCCTCCGAGGGACAGGGGCTTTCTTT,CASSPLRGTGAFF
.,TRBV24-1,.,TRBJ2-1,TGTGCCACCAGTGGCCGGGACCCGACCTACAATGAGCAGTTCTTC,CATSGRDPTYNEQFF